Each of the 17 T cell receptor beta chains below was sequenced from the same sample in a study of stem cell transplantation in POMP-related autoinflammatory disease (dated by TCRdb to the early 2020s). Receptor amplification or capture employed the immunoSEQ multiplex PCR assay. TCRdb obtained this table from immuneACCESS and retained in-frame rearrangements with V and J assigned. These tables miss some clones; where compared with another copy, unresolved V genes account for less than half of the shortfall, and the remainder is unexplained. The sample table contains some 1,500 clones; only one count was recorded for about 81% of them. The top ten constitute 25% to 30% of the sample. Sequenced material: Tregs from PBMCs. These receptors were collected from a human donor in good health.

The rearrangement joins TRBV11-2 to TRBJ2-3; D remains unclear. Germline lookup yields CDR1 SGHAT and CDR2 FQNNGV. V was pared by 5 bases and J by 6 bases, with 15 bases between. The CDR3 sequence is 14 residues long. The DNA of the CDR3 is TGTGCCAGCAGCCCTATACTAATGCGGGATACGCAGTATTTT. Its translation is CASSPILMRDTQYF.

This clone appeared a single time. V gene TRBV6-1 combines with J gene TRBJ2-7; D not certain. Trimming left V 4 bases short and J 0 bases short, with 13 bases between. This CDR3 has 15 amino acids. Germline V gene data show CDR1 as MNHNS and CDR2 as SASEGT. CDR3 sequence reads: CASSVEDWASYEQYF. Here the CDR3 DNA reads TGTGCCAGCAGTGTCGAGGATTGGGCCTCCTACGAGCAGTACTTC.

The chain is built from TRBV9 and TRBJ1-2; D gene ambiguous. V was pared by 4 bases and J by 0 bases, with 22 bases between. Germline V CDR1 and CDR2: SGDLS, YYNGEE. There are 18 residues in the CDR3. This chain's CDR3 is CASSLSAGPGLANYGYTF. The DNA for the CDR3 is TGTGCCAGCAGCCTCTCGGCAGGCCCCGGATTAGCTAACTATGGCTACACCTTC.

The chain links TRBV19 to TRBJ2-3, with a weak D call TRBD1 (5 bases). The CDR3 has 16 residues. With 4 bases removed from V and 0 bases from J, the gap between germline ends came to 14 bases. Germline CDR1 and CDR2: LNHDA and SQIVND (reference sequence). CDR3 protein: CASSRNRRLSTDTQYF. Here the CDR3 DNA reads TGTGCCAGTAGTAGAAACAGGAGACTTAGCACAGATACGCAGTATTTT.

The DNA for the CDR3 is TGTGCCAGTAGACAAAATCCGGGGGCTGGCTACACCTTC. Translation: CASRQNPGAGYTF. The rearrangement uses TRBV19 and TRBJ1-2; D possibly corresponds to TRBD1 (6 bases). This CDR3 region has 13 residues. Trimming took 6 bases from V and 7 from J, leaving 15 bases between them. CDR1 and CDR2 (germline): LNHDA, SQIVND (reference sequence).

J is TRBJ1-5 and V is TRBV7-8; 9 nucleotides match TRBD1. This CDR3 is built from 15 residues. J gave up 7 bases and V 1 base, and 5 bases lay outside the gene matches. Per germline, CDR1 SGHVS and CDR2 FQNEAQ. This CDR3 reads CASSLVHRGLQPQHF. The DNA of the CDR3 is TGTGCCAGCAGCTTAGTTCACAGGGGGCTCCAGCCCCAGCATTTT.

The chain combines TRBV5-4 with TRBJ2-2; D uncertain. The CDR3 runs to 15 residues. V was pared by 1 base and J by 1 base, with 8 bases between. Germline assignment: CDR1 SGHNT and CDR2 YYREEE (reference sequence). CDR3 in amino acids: CASSLSTGNTGELFF. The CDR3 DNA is TGTGCCAGCAGCTTGAGTACCGGGAACACCGGGGAGCTGTTTTTT.

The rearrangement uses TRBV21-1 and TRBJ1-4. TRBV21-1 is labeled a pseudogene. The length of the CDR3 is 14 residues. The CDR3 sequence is CASSKTGRNEKLFF. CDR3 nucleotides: TGTGCCAGCAGCAAGACGGGGCGGAATGAAAAACTGTTTTTT.

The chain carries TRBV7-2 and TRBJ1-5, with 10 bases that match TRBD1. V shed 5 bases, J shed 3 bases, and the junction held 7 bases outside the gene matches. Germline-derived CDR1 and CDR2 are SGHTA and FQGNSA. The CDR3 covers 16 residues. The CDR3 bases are TGTGCCAGCAGCCCCGGGACAGGGGCTTTCAATCAGCCCCAGCATTTT. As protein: CASSPGTGAFNQPQHF.

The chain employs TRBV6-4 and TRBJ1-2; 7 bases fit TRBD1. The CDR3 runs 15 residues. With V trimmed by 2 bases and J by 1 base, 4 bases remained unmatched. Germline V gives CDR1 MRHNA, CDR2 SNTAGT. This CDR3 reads CASSDHGTVNYGYTF. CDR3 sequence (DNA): TGTGCCAGCAGTGACCACGGGACAGTTAACTATGGCTACACCTTC.

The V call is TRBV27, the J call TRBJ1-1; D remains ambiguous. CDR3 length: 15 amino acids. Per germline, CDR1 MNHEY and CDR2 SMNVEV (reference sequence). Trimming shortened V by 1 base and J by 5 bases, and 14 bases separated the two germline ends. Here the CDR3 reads CASSLYPRGGTEAFF. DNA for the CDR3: TGTGCCAGCAGTTTATACCCCCGGGGTGGAACTGAAGCTTTCTTT.

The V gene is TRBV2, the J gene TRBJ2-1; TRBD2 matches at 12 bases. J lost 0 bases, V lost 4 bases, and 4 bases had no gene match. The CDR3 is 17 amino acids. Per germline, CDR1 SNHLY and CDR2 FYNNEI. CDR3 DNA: TGTGCCAGCAGTGGGACTAGCGGGATCAGCTCCTACAATGAGCAGTTCTTC. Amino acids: CASSGTSGISSYNEQFF.

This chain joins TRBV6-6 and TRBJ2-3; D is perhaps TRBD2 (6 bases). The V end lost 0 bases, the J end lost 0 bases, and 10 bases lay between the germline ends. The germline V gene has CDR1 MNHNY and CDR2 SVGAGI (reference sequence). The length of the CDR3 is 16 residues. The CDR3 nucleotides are TGTGCCAGCAGTTACTCTCCGGGACTTAGCACAGATACGCAGTATTTT. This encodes CASSYSPGLSTDTQYF.

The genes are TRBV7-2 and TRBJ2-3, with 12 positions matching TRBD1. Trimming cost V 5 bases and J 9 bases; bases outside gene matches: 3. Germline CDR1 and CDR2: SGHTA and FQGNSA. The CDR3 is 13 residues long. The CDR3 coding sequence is TGTGCCAGCAGCCTGGGACAGGGGGCCACGCAGTATTTT. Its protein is CASSLGQGATQYF. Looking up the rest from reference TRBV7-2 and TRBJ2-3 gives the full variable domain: GAGVSQSPSNKVTEKGKDVELRCDPISGHTALYWYRQSLGQGLEFLIYFQGNSAPDKSGLPSDRFSAERTGGSVSTLTIQRTQQEDSAVYLCASSLGQGATQYFGPGTRLTVL.

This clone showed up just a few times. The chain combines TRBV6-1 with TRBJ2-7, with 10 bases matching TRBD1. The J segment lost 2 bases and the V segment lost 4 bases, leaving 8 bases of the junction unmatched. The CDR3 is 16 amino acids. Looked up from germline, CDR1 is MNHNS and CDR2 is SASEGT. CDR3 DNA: TGTGCCAGCAGTGCCGGTCCGGGACAGGGGCCCTACGAGCAGTACTTC. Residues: CASSAGPGQGPYEQYF.

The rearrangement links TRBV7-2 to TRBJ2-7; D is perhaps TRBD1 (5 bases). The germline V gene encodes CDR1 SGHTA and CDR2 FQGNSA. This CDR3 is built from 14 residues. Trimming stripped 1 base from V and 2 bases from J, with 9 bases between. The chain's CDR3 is CASSLDPGTYEQYF. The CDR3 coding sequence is TGTGCCAGCAGCTTAGACCCAGGGACCTACGAGCAGTACTTC.

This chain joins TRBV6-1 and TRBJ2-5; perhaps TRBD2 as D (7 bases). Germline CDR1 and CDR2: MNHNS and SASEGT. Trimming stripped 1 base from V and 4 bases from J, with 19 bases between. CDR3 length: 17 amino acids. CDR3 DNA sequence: TGTGCCAGCAGTGAAGAGGTCGGGGGGCGCAGGGTAGAGACCCAGTACTTC. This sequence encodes CASSEEVGGRRVETQYF.